This T cell receptor (beta chain) was recorded in a study of PD-1 blockade in classical Hodgkin lymphoma. A note on this clone: As yet, its antigen is unknown.

Autologous stem cell transplantation was followed by relapse in every patient, and brentuximab vedotin exposure varied. The study recorded best responses of complete response, partial response or progressive disease. Regarding the study as a whole: Before treatment, TCR diversity in newly diagnosed patients was reportedly lower than in healthy donors.

Repertoires were generated with immunoSEQ multiplex PCR, while TCRdb's copy carries only in-frame clones and drops some. In the table there are about 94,000 clones, 89% of which are singletons. This CDR3 has 16 amino acids. J was trimmed by 10 bases and V by 3 bases; bases with no gene match: 11. Germline V lookup: CDR1 KGHSH, CDR2 LQKENI. This sample comprised peripheral blood mononuclear cells (PBMCs), obtained before the second cycle of nivolumab. The V call is TRBV18, the J call TRBJ1-6; 8 positions agree with TRBD1. The receptor comes from a human donor with classical Hodgkin lymphoma. Here the CDR3 DNA reads TGTGCCAGCTCACCGGCGGACAGGGTCATTGTATCACCCCTCCACTTT. Protein product: CASSPADRVIVSPLHF. The variable domain in full, completed from reference TRBV18 and TRBJ1-6, reads NAGVMQNPRHLVRRRGQEARLRCSPMKGHSHVYWYRQLPEEGLKFMVYLQKENIIDESGMPKERFSAEFPKEGPSILRIQQVVRGDSAAYFCASSPADRVIVSPLHFGNGTRLTVT.